This is a list of T cell receptor beta chains from one sample in a study of spatial heterogeneity in lung cancer. MiXCR, applied by TCRdb to the 5' RACE reads, yields one record per CDR3 protein. Of more than 10,000 distinct CDR3 sequences listed, 12% are singletons. This sample comprised lung tumor tissue, obtained at surgery. Receptors originate from a female donor with early-stage non-small cell lung cancer. Both conserved end residues are part of each CDR3. A D gene is named only where the DNA matches it firmly. Some rows mark clone size as missing; the rest say once, few, many or name a class of expanded clone.

clone size	V gene	D gene	J gene	CDR3 length	CDR3 DNA	CDR3 protein
medium-sized	TRBV20-1	-	TRBJ2-3	13	TGCAGTGCTAGAGTACCCCCAACAGATACGCAGTATTTT	CSARVPPTDTQYF
medium-sized	TRBV12-3/TRBV12-4	TRBD2	TRBJ2-5	15	TGTGCCAGCAGTTTTGTCCCGGGGGGGATGGAGACCCAGTACTTC	CASSFVPGGMETQYF
few	TRBV7-2	TRBD1	TRBJ1-6	14	TGTGCCAGCAGCTGGGACAGGGAAAATTCACCCCTCCACTTT	CASSWDRENSPLHF
-	TRBV29-1	-	TRBJ2-2	13	TGCAGCATAAACCAGGGTGGCGCCGGGGAGCTGTTTTTT	CSINQGGAGELFF
many	TRBV6-5	-	TRBJ1-6	13	TGTGCCAGCAGTTACGGATGGGAGTCACCCCTCCACTTT	CASSYGWESPLHF
few	TRBV23-1	-	TRBJ2-7	16	TGCGCCAGCAGCCGCGGTGCCAGGGAGGTACGCGACGAGCAGTACTTC	CASSRGAREVRDEQYF
many	TRBV4-2	-	TRBJ2-1	15	TGTGCCAGCAGCCAAGACCGGAGCTCCTACAATGAGCAGTTCTTC	CASSQDRSSYNEQFF
many	TRBV20-1	TRBD1	TRBJ1-1	14	TGCAGTGCTCTACGCGACACAGGGGTCGCTGAAGCTTTCTTT	CSALRDTGVAEAFF
many	TRBV3-1	-	TRBJ2-7	14	TGTGCCAGCAGCGAGGGACCCATAATCTACGAGCAGTACTTC	CASSEGPIIYEQYF
many	TRBV6-4	-	TRBJ2-1	16	TGTGCCAGCAGTGACTCGGGGCAAGGCCCCTACAATGAGCAGTTCTTC	CASSDSGQGPYNEQFF
many	TRBV6-5	TRBD1	TRBJ2-7	14	TGTGCCAGCAGTTACAGGCAGGGGGCGAGGGAGCAGTACTTC	CASSYRQGAREQYF